This T cell receptor beta chain is drawn from a study of blood T cell repertoires in COVID-19. Study summary: PBMCs, B-cell-depleted T cells, or T cells were the source of the cDNA or gDNA that made up the material.

In the source study's methods: Amplification with reference gene primers provided the estimates of nucleated cell counts. Profiling relied on immunoSEQ multiplex PCR, and the TCRdb table lists in-frame clones only, not all of them. V and J calls and clone size are copied from that table; D and trimming were computed from the DNA. Altogether roughly 97,000 clones are present, about 88% being singletons, with the ten largest covering 5.1%. What was sequenced was peripheral blood. The sequence derives from a human donor in a cohort sampled during active COVID-19.

DNA for the CDR3: TGTGCCAGCAGCCTAAAGAACACCGGGGAGCTGTTTTTT. Residues: CASSLKNTGELFF. The chain employs TRBV5-4 and TRBJ2-2; D unresolved. Trimming removed 4 bases from V and 1 base from J, with 5 bases in between. The CDR3 runs 13 residues. Per the germline V gene, CDR1 is SGHNT and CDR2 is YYREEE (reference sequence).